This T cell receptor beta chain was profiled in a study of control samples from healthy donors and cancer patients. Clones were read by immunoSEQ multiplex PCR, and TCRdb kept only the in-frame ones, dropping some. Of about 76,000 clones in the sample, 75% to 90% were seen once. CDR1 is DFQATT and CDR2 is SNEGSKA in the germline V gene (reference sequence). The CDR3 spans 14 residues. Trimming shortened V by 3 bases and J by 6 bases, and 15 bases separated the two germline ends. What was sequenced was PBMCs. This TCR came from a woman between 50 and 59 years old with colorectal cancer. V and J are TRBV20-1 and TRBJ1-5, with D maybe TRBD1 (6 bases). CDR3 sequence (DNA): TGCAGTGCTAGTGGCGGGGGGCGGTCTCAGCCCCAGCATTTT. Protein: CSASGGGRSQPQHF.